This entry describes one T cell receptor (beta chain). The data derive from a study of blood T cell repertoires in COVID-19. CDR3 length: 16 residues. Deletions cut 5 bases from V and 0 bases from J, with 14 bases between. Germline V gives CDR1 MDHEN, CDR2 SYDVKM. Under the authors' procedure: Cell counts per sample came from amplifying reference gene primers. Clones were sequenced by immunoSEQ multiplex PCR, and TCRdb holds only the in-frame ones, with some missing. V and J calls and clone size are given by that table; D and trimming were obtained from the DNA. The sample consists of 230,000 or so clones, roughly 88% of them appearing once. Study members were between roughly 18 and 100 years old and lived in fewer than 30 US regions. Participant-given clinical history determined each cohort assignment.

The sequenced sample consisted of PBMCs or T cells enriched from blood (not recorded which). The receptor was isolated from a woman aged 50 to 60 with acute COVID-19. The rearrangement uses TRBV28 and TRBJ1-5; D is uncertain. CDR3 bases: TGTGCCAGCAGTACCCCTGCAGGCTATAGCAATCAGCCCCAGCATTTT. Amino acids: CASSTPAGYSNQPQHF.